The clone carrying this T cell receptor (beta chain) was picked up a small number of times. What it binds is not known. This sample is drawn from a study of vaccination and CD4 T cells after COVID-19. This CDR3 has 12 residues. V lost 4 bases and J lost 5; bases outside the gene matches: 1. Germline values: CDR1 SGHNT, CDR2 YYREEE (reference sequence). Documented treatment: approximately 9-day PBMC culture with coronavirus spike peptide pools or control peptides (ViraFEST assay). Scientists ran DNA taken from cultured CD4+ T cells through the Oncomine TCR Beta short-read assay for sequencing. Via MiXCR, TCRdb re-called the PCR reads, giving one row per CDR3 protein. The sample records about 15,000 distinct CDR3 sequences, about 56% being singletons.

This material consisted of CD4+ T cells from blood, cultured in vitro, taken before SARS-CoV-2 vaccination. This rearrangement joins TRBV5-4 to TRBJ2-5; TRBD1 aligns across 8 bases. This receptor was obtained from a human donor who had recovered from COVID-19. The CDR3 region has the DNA TGTGCCAGCAGCCGGACAGGGGAGACCCAGTACTTC. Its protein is CASSRTGETQYF. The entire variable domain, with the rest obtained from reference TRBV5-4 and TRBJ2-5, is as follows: ETGVTQSPTHLIKTRGQQVTLRCSSQSGHNTVSWYQQALGQGPQFIFQYYREEENGRGNFPPRFSGLQFPNYSSELNVNALELDDSALYLCASSRTGETQYFGPGTRLLVL.